This T cell receptor (beta chain) was documented in a study of T cells after posttransplantation cyclophosphamide. V was clipped by 3 bases and J by 0 bases; unmatched bases: 5. Germline loops: CDR1 MGHDK, CDR2 SYGVNS. CDR3 size: 16 residues. Using immunoSEQ multiplex PCR, the repertoire was profiled, and TCRdb retains in-frame clones only, with some absent. The table includes 4,500 to 5,500 clones, around 79% detected once. Methotrexate plus calcineurin inhibitor accompanied controls' myeloablative marrow transplants; sampling was 1 year later. The receptor was isolated from a male patient between 40 and 50 years old who received an allogeneic stem cell transplant from an unrelated donor, was CMV-positive, and had chronic GVHD only. Some T cells may be supplied by the graft donor. The rearrangement uses TRBV25-1 and TRBJ1-3, with 7 bases matching TRBD1. Sequences were derived from PBMCs, sampled after an allogeneic stem cell transplant with a calcineurin inhibitor and methotrexate. CDR3 DNA sequence: TGTGCCAGCAGTGAGACAGGGTCTTTCTCTGGAAACACCATATATTTT. It is translated as CASSETGSFSGNTIYF.